This TCR beta chain was identified in a study of shared clonotypes between healthy human individuals. Nashville, Tennessee was home to all donors, who were Caucasian adults. Concerning this clone itself: Its antigen is undetermined.

V was pared by 2 bases and J by 0 bases, with 8 bases between. This CDR3 has 15 residues. Germline CDR1 is MDHEN and CDR2 is SYDVKM. Study-level points and caveats: Naive CD4 clonotypes were shared across a few donors at roughly 5%. Clonotypes which were not shared had lower generation probabilities than clonotypes that all four donors shared. Memory subsets generally showed smaller estimated richness than naive subsets did.

Generated by immunoSEQ multiplex PCR, the TCRdb table keeps only in-frame clones and is missing some. This table holds about 2.5 million clones, around 92% found once. This chain links TRBV28 with TRBJ2-4, with D unclear. The sample consisted of naive CD4+ T cells from PBMCs. Subset meaning: CD45RA+ positively selected. The clonotype was recovered from a man aged 18-30 years in good health. Some clones in this sample may be carry-over from other donors' samples. DNA for the CDR3: TGTGCCAGCAGTTTAACGTATGTAGCCAAAAACATTCAGTACTTC. Translated, it gives CASSLTYVAKNIQYF.